A single sample is the source of the 6 T cell receptor beta chains below, sequenced in a study of blood T cell repertoires in COVID-19 (dated by TCRdb to the early 2020s). Library preparation employed the immunoSEQ multiplex PCR assay. Imported from immuneACCESS, the table was reduced by TCRdb to in-frame sequences with V and J called. These copies leave out some clones; in studies compared against another copy, an unresolved V gene accounts for under half, and the cause of the remainder is not known. This sample has 250,000 or so clones in its table, and approximately 88% of those were observed once. The top ten clonotypes cover around 6.6% of the sample. The sample taken for sequencing was peripheral blood. All receptors come from a woman under 40 with COVID-19, enrolled during active disease.

The chain combines TRBV12-5 with TRBJ2-3; possible D gene TRBD2, 5 bases. This CDR3 has 12 amino acids. The germline gives CDR1 LGHNT, CDR2 FRNRAP. Trimming removed 6 bases at V and 10 bases at J, with 14 bases between. The CDR3 sequence: CASGLLVLSQYF. DNA for the CDR3: TGTGCTAGTGGCCTACTAGTTCTTTCGCAGTATTTT.

V is TRBV10-1 and J is TRBJ2-5; no reliable D call. Trimming took off 3 bases at V and 0 bases at J, with 8 bases between the two ends. CDR3 length equals 14 residues. CDR1 is WNHNN, CDR2 SYGVQD, per germline (reference sequence). The CDR3 loop is CASSDQQYQETQYF. CDR3 sequence (DNA): TGCGCCAGCAGTGATCAACAGTACCAAGAGACCCAGTACTTC.

J is TRBJ2-3 and V is TRBV13, with a weak D call TRBD1 (5 bases). Trimming removed 3 bases at V and 4 bases at J, with 11 bases between. The CDR3 covers 14 residues. Germline V gene sequence: CDR1 PRHDT, CDR2 FYEKMQ (reference sequence). The chain's CDR3 is CASSLAQGSDTQYF. CDR3 sequence (DNA): TGTGCCAGCAGCTTGGCTCAGGGCTCAGATACGCAGTATTTT.

This clone was picked up one time. The V and J genes are TRBV28 and TRBJ1-2; D perhaps matches TRBD1 (6 bases). The V gene's germline CDR1 is MDHEN and CDR2 SYDVKM. The CDR3 is 12 amino acids. V shed 5 bases and J shed 4 bases, with 8 bases lying between them. CDR3 in amino acids: CASSKTGYGYTF. CDR3 sequence (DNA): TGTGCCAGCAGTAAGACAGGCTATGGCTACACCTTC.

The J gene is TRBJ1-3, the V gene TRBV5-1, with D hard to call. Between the trimmed V and J ends, which lost 0 bases and 3 bases, there was a span of 13 bases. This CDR3 contains 16 residues. Looked up from germline, CDR1 is SGHRS and CDR2 is YFSETQ. DNA for the CDR3: TGCGCCAGCAGCTTGGGGAGTGGGTCAAATGGAAACACCATATATTTT. Its translation is CASSLGSGSNGNTIYF.

The V and J genes are TRBV7-8 and TRBJ2-3; D is uncertain. Trimming cost V 5 bases and J 3 bases, with 6 bases left between them. Germline V gene lookup returns CDR1 SGHVS and CDR2 FQNEAQ. CDR3 length: 12 residues. In DNA, the CDR3 is TGTGCCAGCAGCCCTAGAACAGATACGCAGTATTTT. Amino acids: CASSPRTDTQYF.